This record concerns one TCR beta chain sequence. What it recognizes is unknown. Positive CCR7 selection of CD45RO-negative cells yielded the naive CD8 cells, and terminally differentiated effector memory CD45RA+ cells were excluded. How the authors handled the data: For the immunoSEQ data, sequences were junction-only without quality scores, so filtering differed. TCRdb's table, derived via immunoSEQ multiplex PCR, lists solely in-frame clones and lacks some. V and J calls and clone size are copied from that table; D and trimming were computed from the DNA. The sample lists about 1.9 million clones; 93% were seen once. The data are from a study of shared clonotypes between healthy human individuals. Study at large: Donor ages ranged 18 to 49 years: a couple of women, a few men.

Regarding the study as a whole: Generally, naive subsets came out with larger estimated richness than memory subsets. It was the non-shared clonotypes that had lower generation probabilities than clonotypes shared by all four donors.

The receptor was derived from a man younger than 30 in good health. Some clones in this sample may be carry-over from other donors' samples. Sequencing was done on a sample of naive CD8+ T cells from PBMCs.

The CDR3 sequence: CASSVSSWRAGAQETQYF. The CDR3 DNA reads TGTGCCAGCAGCGTATCATCCTGGCGGGCGGGGGCCCAAGAGACCCAGTACTTC. The V and J genes are TRBV9 and TRBJ2-5, with a weak D call TRBD2 (7 bases). This CDR3 comprises 18 residues. Trimming stripped 1 base from V and 1 base from J, with 20 bases between. The V gene's germline CDR1 is SGDLS and CDR2 YYNGEE. The entire variable domain, with the rest obtained from reference TRBV9 and TRBJ2-5, is as follows: DSGVTQTPKHLITATGQRVTLRCSPRSGDLSVYWYQQSLDQGLQFLIQYYNGEERAKGNILERFSAQQFPDLHSELNLSSLELGDSALYFCASSVSSWRAGAQETQYFGPGTRLLVL.